Below are 27 T cell receptor beta chains sequenced from a single sample in a study of blood T cells in healthy people across ages. Next came a second PCR, run for about 7 to 12 cycles, which used a sample-barcoded 5' primer along with a J-beta primer mix. Each CDR3 protein is one row after TCRdb ran MiXCR on the 5' RACE reads. The table records fewer than 2,000,000 distinct CDR3 sequences, roughly a third of them present only once. Input material: blood. These receptors were taken from a woman under 40 in good health.

This clonotype was seen more than once but under ten times. The CDR3 region has the DNA TGTGCCAGCAGTGATAGGGGTCACAGGGCGGCGGGGGAGACCCAGTACTTC. Protein product: CASSDRGHRAAGETQYF. The chain has TRBV2 and TRBJ2-5, with D perhaps matching TRBD1 or TRBD2 (6 bases each). This CDR3 is 17 amino acids long. Trimming took 3 bases from V and 5 from J, leaving 22 bases between them. CDR1 SNHLY and CDR2 FYNNEI come from the germline V gene. Drawing the rest from reference TRBV2 and TRBJ2-5, the complete variable domain is EPEVTQTPSHQVTQMGQEVILRCVPISNHLYFYWYRQILGQKVEFLVSFYNNEISEKSEIFDDQFSVERPDGSNFTLKIRSTKLEDSAMYFCASSDRGHRAAGETQYFGPGTRLLVL.

The chain links TRBV9 to TRBJ2-2; D gene unclear. CDR3 length: 15 amino acids. The V end lost 4 bases, the J end lost 6 bases, and 16 bases lay between the germline ends. From germline, CDR1 is SGDLS and CDR2 YYNGEE. CDR3 loop: CASSPRRRPPGELFF. The CDR3 DNA reads as TGTGCCAGCAGCCCTAGGCGCAGACCCCCCGGGGAGCTGTTTTTT. The entire variable domain, with the rest obtained from reference TRBV9 and TRBJ2-2, is as follows: DSGVTQTPKHLITATGQRVTLRCSPRSGDLSVYWYQQSLDQGLQFLIQYYNGEERAKGNILERFSAQQFPDLHSELNLSSLELGDSALYFCASSPRRRPPGELFFGEGSRLTVL.

This clonotype was detected only a few times. The rearrangement uses TRBV20-1 and TRBJ1-5; D gene uncertain. CDR1 is DFQATT and CDR2 is SNEGSKA in the germline V gene (reference sequence). V lost 0 bases and J 0 bases, leaving 9 bases between the germline ends. The CDR3 has 15 residues. CDR3 coding DNA: TGCAGTGCTAGAGACCTTGGCAGTAGCAATCAGCCCCAGCATTTT. This translates into CSARDLGSSNQPQHF.

In regard to this clonotype: At one of its ends the junction is not consistent with the germline gene, which may arise from a read error. The rearrangement joins TRBV15 to TRBJ1-1; possible D gene TRBD1, 5 bases. The CDR3 sequence is 16 residues long. Looked up from germline, CDR1 is LNHNV and CDR2 is YYDKDF (reference sequence). In nucleotides, the CDR3 is TGTGCCACCAGCAGAGGCTCTGAGGGGAGGAACGCTGAAGCTTTCTTT. This gives the protein CATSRGSEGRNAEAFF.

The chain recombines TRBV6-1 with TRBJ2-4; D might be TRBD2 (6 bases). The V and J ends lost 1 base and 9 bases respectively, with 16 bases between them. The CDR3 spans 15 residues. Looked up from germline, CDR1 is MNHNS and CDR2 is SASEGT. The DNA for the CDR3 is TGTGCCAGCAGTGAAGTGGTCGGAAGGGGAGGCATTCAGTACTTC. Amino acid sequence: CASSEVVGRGGIQYF.

This clonotype was detected only a few times. This rearrangement joins TRBV5-1 to TRBJ2-7, with D hard to call. This CDR3 comprises 15 residues. V was trimmed by 0 bases and J by 3 bases, leaving 13 bases between them. Germline CDR1 reads SGHRS; CDR2 reads YFSETQ. The CDR3 spells CASSLEPRSIYEQYF. Written as DNA, the CDR3 is TGCGCCAGCAGCTTGGAACCTAGAAGTATCTACGAGCAGTACTTC. Using reference TRBV5-1 and TRBJ2-7 for the parts outside the CDR3, the full variable domain is KAGVTQTPRYLIKTRGQQVTLSCSPISGHRSVSWYQQTPGQGLQFLFEYFSETQRNKGNFPGRFSGRQFSNSRSEMNVSTLELGDSALYLCASSLEPRSIYEQYFGPGTRLTVT.

For this clonotype: A much larger clone lies a single base off, so this may be a read error. This chain connects TRBV29-1 to TRBJ1-1; possible D gene TRBD1, 5 bases. Per germline, CDR1 SQVTM and CDR2 ANQGSEA. CDR3 size: 14 residues. The V end lost 8 bases, the J end lost 5 bases, and 21 bases lay between the germline ends. CDR3 sequence reads: CSHFGVGRGTEAFF. The CDR3 DNA reads as TGCAGCCATTTTGGGGTGGGACGGGGGACTGAAGCTTTCTTT.

The gene calls are TRBV7-9 and TRBJ2-1, with TRBD2 identical over 10 bases. The CDR3 has 14 residues. CDR1 and CDR2 (germline): SEHNR, FQNEAQ (reference sequence). The V segment lost 4 bases and the J segment 15 bases; nucleotides outside the gene matches: 12. CDR3 in amino acids: CASSSGLAELEWFF. CDR3 DNA: TGTGCCAGCAGCTCTGGACTAGCGGAACTGGAATGGTTCTTC.

V is TRBV2 and J is TRBJ1-3; D remains ambiguous. There are 11 residues in the CDR3. Germline V CDR1 and CDR2: SNHLY, FYNNEI. V was trimmed by 4 bases and J by 14 bases, leaving 12 bases between them. The CDR3 nucleotides read TGTGCCAGCAGTGTCCTCCGTCACCTATATTTT. This gives the protein CASSVLRHLYF.

This clonotype was seen only a few times. The chain couples TRBV7-3 to TRBJ1-2; TRBD1 matches 11 bases. The CDR3 consists of 18 residues. Trimming removed 6 bases from V and 7 bases from J; junction bases left unmatched: 19. Germline-derived CDR1 and CDR2 are SGHTA and FQGTGA. For the CDR3, the DNA is TGTGCCAGCAGGCATATTCGGACAGGGGGCGCGACAGTGTGTGGCTACACCTTC. Translation: CASRHIRTGGATVCGYTF.

This clonotype has just a few counts. This sequence joins TRBV3-1 and TRBJ2-1; 9 positions agree with TRBD2. Trimming cost V 4 bases and J 2 bases; bases outside gene matches: 9. CDR3 length equals 17 residues. The V gene's germline CDR1 is LGHDT and CDR2 YNNKEL (reference sequence). The CDR3 region has the DNA TGTGCCAGCAGCCGACTCCATAGCGGGGGTACCTACAATGAGCAGTTCTTC. The encoded protein is CASSRLHSGGTYNEQFF.

This clonotype was observed a handful of times. The chain recombines TRBV6-6 with TRBJ1-5; D is ambiguous. The CDR3 has 14 residues. V was clipped by 2 bases and J by 5 bases, with 10 bases between them. Germline V gene data show CDR1 as MNHNY and CDR2 as SVGAGI (reference sequence). The CDR3 sequence is CASSYGQVYQPQHF. The CDR3 DNA sequence: TGTGCCAGCAGTTACGGGCAGGTCTATCAGCCCCAGCATTTT.

J is TRBJ1-2 and V is TRBV5-1, with a weak D call TRBD1 (5 bases). The CDR3 has 15 amino acids. Deletions cut 4 bases from V and 4 bases from J, with 17 bases between. Germline assignment: CDR1 SGHRS and CDR2 YFSETQ. CDR3 sequence: CASSPGRLSSYGYTF. CDR3 nucleotides: TGCGCCAGCAGCCCGGGACGGCTCTCTAGCTATGGCTACACCTTC.

DNA of the CDR3: TGTGCCAGCAGCGTAGCATCGGGGAGGGGGGAGACCCAGTACTTC. Protein: CASSVASGRGETQYF. V is TRBV9 and J is TRBJ2-5; the D gene is possibly TRBD2 (7 bases). Germline assignment: CDR1 SGDLS and CDR2 YYNGEE. The CDR3 is made up of 15 amino acids. The ends were cut back, 0 bases at V and 5 bases at J, with 14 bases in the middle.

The rearrangement uses TRBV5-1 and TRBJ2-4; 8 positions agree with TRBD1. Germline V gene data show CDR1 as SGHRS and CDR2 as YFSETQ. Trimming took 2 bases from V and 13 from J; bases not matched to a gene: 14. The CDR3 sequence is 15 residues long. This CDR3 is CASSFRGPSYNEQYF. CDR3 nucleotide sequence: TGCGCCAGCAGCTTCAGGGGGCCCTCCTACAATGAGCAGTACTTC.

The rearrangement uses TRBV20-1 and TRBJ2-1, with 10 bases lining up with TRBD2. V trimming: 1 base; J trimming: 4 bases; junction bases outside the gene matches: 4. The CDR3 has 15 amino acids. Germline values: CDR1 DFQATT, CDR2 SNEGSKA (reference sequence). DNA for the CDR3: TGCAGTGCTAGAGGGACTAGCGGTTTTTACAATGAGCAGTTCTTC. Translation gives CSARGTSGFYNEQFF.

In this sample, this clonotype turned up a few times. J is TRBJ2-3 and V is TRBV24-1; TRBD2 might be the D (6 bases). The CDR3 length is 14 residues. CDR1 and CDR2 (germline): KGHDR, SFDVKD. V lost 5 bases and J 4 bases, leaving 12 bases between the germline ends. CDR3 in amino acids: CATSGAGRADTQYF. DNA of the CDR3: TGTGCCACCAGTGGGGCGGGAAGGGCAGATACGCAGTATTTT.

The chain carries TRBV28 and TRBJ1-1, with D tentatively TRBD1 (5 bases). V lost 3 bases, J lost 1 base, and 12 bases lay in between. Germline loops: CDR1 MDHEN, CDR2 SYDVKM. The CDR3 covers 15 residues. Written as DNA, the CDR3 is TGTGCCAGCAGTTTTTCGGGGGGATCGAACACTGAAGCTTTCTTT. This sequence encodes CASSFSGGSNTEAFF.

The J gene is TRBJ1-4, the V gene TRBV20-1; D uncertain. This CDR3 is 14 amino acids long. V was clipped by 0 bases and J by 7 bases, with 12 bases between them. Germline lookup yields CDR1 DFQATT and CDR2 SNEGSKA (reference sequence). The DNA for the CDR3 is TGCAGTGCTAGAGAAGGTCCGACGGGTGAAAAACTGTTTTTT. Translation: CSAREGPTGEKLFF.

A few counts support this clonotype. The chain joins TRBV9 to TRBJ2-3; D remains unclear. The germline V and J ends were trimmed by 0 bases and 2 bases, with 10 bases remaining between them. Germline CDR1 reads SGDLS; CDR2 reads YYNGEE. The CDR3 runs 15 residues. The CDR3 loop is CASSVAPAVTDTQYF. CDR3 DNA: TGTGCCAGCAGCGTAGCTCCGGCAGTCACAGATACGCAGTATTTT. Supplemented by reference TRBV9 and TRBJ2-3, the full variable domain reads DSGVTQTPKHLITATGQRVTLRCSPRSGDLSVYWYQQSLDQGLQFLIQYYNGEERAKGNILERFSAQQFPDLHSELNLSSLELGDSALYFCASSVAPAVTDTQYFGPGTRLTVL.

This clonotype has more than one count but fewer than ten. This chain connects TRBV5-6 to TRBJ2-7, with TRBD1 matching 8 bases. V gave up 3 bases and J gave up 4 bases; unmatched junction bases: 6. Germline loops: CDR1 SGHDT, CDR2 YYEEEE. There are 14 residues in the CDR3. DNA of the CDR3: TGTGCCAGCAGCTCGACAGGGGCGAAATACGAGCAGTACTTC. The encoded protein is CASSSTGAKYEQYF.

At least ten counts were recorded for this clonotype. The chain employs TRBV4-1 and TRBJ2-7, with TRBD2 matching over 10 bases. Germline assignment: CDR1 MGHRA and CDR2 YSYEKL. After removal of 8 bases from V and 1 base from J, the junction contained 8 bases not matched to a gene. The CDR3 runs to 15 residues. Here the CDR3 DNA reads TGCGCCAGCGGCTGGACTAGCGGACGTTCCTACGAGCAGTACTTC. Its translation is CASGWTSGRSYEQYF.

This clonotype was seen more than once but under ten times. V is TRBV6-1 and J is TRBJ1-2; D is perhaps TRBD1 (5 bases). Trimming cost V 0 bases and J 5 bases, with 13 bases left between them. The CDR3 covers 15 residues. CDR1 is MNHNS and CDR2 is SASEGT in the germline V gene. CDR3 nucleotides: TGTGCCAGCAGTGAAGCCCAGCAGGGCAAATATGGCTACACCTTC. Protein sequence: CASSEAQQGKYGYTF.

This clonotype was detected only a few times. The V and J genes are TRBV7-8 and TRBJ2-7; TRBD2 matches 8 bases. The J segment lost 0 bases and the V segment lost 5 bases, leaving 21 bases of the junction unmatched. Germline V gives CDR1 SGHVS, CDR2 FQNEAQ. The CDR3 totals 20 residues. Written as DNA, the CDR3 is TGTGCCAGCAGCGATTTCTGGGGAGCGGGGGTCCCGAGGAGCTCCTACGAGCAGTACTTC. It encodes CASSDFWGAGVPRSSYEQYF.

The chain employs TRBV6-1 and TRBJ2-1; 11 nucleotides line up with TRBD2. The trim removed 3 bases at V and 8 bases at J, leaving 6 bases unmatched. This CDR3 region has 15 residues. Germline CDR1 and CDR2: MNHNS and SASEGT. Here the CDR3 reads CASSDSGGAGDEQFF. CDR3 sequence (DNA): TGTGCCAGCAGTGATAGCGGGGGGGCCGGAGATGAGCAGTTCTTC.

This clonotype was found a few times. This sequence joins TRBV5-1 and TRBJ2-1; possible D gene TRBD2, 6 bases. The CDR3 is 16 amino acids. V lost 0 bases and J 5 bases, leaving 15 bases between the germline ends. Germline assignment: CDR1 SGHRS and CDR2 YFSETQ. The CDR3 DNA reads as TGCGCCAGCAGCTTGGTAATTAATGCGGGGCACAATGAGCAGTTCTTC. It encodes CASSLVINAGHNEQFF.

A few counts support this clonotype. The chain employs TRBV11-2 and TRBJ1-2, with D possibly TRBD1 on 5 matching bases. The length of the CDR3 is 14 residues. The V and J ends lost 8 bases and 3 bases respectively, with 16 bases between them. Germline CDR1 and CDR2: SGHAT and FQNNGV. The CDR3 DNA is TGTGCCAGCGGAGCAGGGCTCCATTACTATGGCTACACCTTC. Translating it yields CASGAGLHYYGYTF.